This TCR beta chain was obtained from a study of persistence of HIV-infected CD4 T cells. Study in general: Suppressive ART had lasted a median of approximately eight years.

This CDR3 has 15 amino acids. Trimming at V came to 1 base and at J to 2 bases, leaving 4 bases not matched to a gene. CDR1 is MNHNS and CDR2 is SASEGT in the germline V gene. This was the immunoSEQ version 4 assay in survey mode. Sequencing was performed with immunoSEQ multiplex PCR; in TCRdb, only in-frame clones are kept and a portion is missing. The table lists about 28,000 clones, roughly 82% of them singletons. General observations from the study: Degenerate expanded CDR3beta sequences were enriched among CMV- and Gag-responding cells.

Stimulation used around 10 ug/mL lysate from CMV-infected fibroblasts. CD40L/CD69 double-negative CD45RO-high memory CD4+ T cells were collected. Adults with HIV-1 started suppressive ART while chronically infected. A word on this clone: Its antigen remains unidentified.

The sample was CD4+ T cells sorted from PBMCs after approximately 20-hour stimulation, taken from a patient who received antiretroviral therapy. This sequence was found in an adult man with HIV who was CMV-seropositive. The V call is TRBV6-1, the J call TRBJ2-7, with 8 bases that match TRBD1. Here the CDR3 reads CASSEVGQVTYEQYF. For the CDR3, the DNA is TGTGCCAGCAGTGAAGTGGGACAGGTCACCTACGAGCAGTACTTC.